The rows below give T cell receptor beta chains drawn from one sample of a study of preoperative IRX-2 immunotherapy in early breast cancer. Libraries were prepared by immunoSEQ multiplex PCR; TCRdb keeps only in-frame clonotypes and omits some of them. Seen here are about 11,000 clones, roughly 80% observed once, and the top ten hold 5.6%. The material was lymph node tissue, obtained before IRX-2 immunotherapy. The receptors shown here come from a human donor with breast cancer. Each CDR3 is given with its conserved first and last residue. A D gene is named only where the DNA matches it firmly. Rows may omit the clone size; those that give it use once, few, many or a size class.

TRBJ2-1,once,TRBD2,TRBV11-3,TGTGCCAGCAGCTCCCCGGGACTAGCGGAAAATGAGCAGTTCTTC,CASSSPGLAENEQFF
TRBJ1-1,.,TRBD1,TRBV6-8,TGTGCCAGCAGTTACGTGACAGGGGGCAACACTGAAGCTTTCTTT,CASSYVTGGNTEAFF
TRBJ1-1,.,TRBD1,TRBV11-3,TGTGCCAGCAGCTTTTTCTCTGACAGGGGGCGCGAAGCTTTCTTT,CASSFFSDRGREAFF
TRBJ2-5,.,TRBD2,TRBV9,TGTGCCAGCAGTGTCTCTAGCGGGAGAGGTTTGGAGACCCAGTACTTC,CASSVSSGRGLETQYF
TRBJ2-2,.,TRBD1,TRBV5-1,TGCGCCAGCAGCCCCGGGACAGGAGGTGGCGGGGAGCTGTTTTTT,CASSPGTGGGGELFF
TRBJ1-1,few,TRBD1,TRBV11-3,TGTGCCAGCAGCCCCTGGACAGGGGGCGGTCTAGGAACTGAAGCTTTCTTT,CASSPWTGGGLGTEAFF
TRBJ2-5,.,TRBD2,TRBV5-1,TGCGCCAGCAGCTTGGTAGGAGCGGGACAAGAGACCCAGTACTTC,CASSLVGAGQETQYF
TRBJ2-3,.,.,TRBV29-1,TGCAGCGTTGTTAGGGATGGGGATACGCAGTATTTT,CSVVRDGDTQYF
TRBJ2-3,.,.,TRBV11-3,TGTGCCAGCAGCTTTTTGGACATAAGCACAGATACGCAGTATTTT,CASSFLDISTDTQYF
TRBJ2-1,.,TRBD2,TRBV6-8,TGTGCCAGCAGTTCCTTCCCTGGGCGGCTAGCGGGATCCCACAATGAGCAGTTCTTC,CASSSFPGRLAGSHNEQFF
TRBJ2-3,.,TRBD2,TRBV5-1,TGCGCCAGCAGCTTGGCTAGCGGGAGCGGAGATACGCAGTATTTT,CASSLASGSGDTQYF
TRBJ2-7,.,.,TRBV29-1,TGCAGCGTTGAAGAACTCAAAGCGGAGCTTCCCTACGAGCAGTACTTC,CSVEELKAELPYEQYF
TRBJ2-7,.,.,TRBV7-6,TGTGCCAGCAGCTTACGAGGTCACGGCGACACTAATCCCTACGAGCAGTACTTC,CASSLRGHGDTNPYEQYF
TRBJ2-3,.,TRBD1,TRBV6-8,TGTGCCAGCAGAAGGACAGGGATCACAGATACGCAGTATTTT,CASRRTGITDTQYF
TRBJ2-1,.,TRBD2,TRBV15,TGTGCCACCAGCAGACCCACGGCGGGAGCGAATGAGCAGTTCTTC,CATSRPTAGANEQFF
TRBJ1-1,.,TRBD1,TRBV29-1,TGCAGCGTTCCCCCTGGGACAGATCACCCGAACACTGAAGCTTTCTTT,CSVPPGTDHPNTEAFF
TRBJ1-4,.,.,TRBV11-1,TGTGCCAGCAGCCCGGGCTCGGCTAATGAAAAACTGTTTTTT,CASSPGSANEKLFF
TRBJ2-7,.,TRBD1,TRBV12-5,TGTGCTAGTGGTTTCGACAGGGGAGGCTACGAGCAGTACTTC,CASGFDRGGYEQYF
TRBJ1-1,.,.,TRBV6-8,TGTGCCAGCAGTTACTCGCAGAGGGCCGGCACTGAAGCTTTCTTT,CASSYSQRAGTEAFF
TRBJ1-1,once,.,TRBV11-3,TGTGCCAGCAGCCCAAACTCGAAGAACACTGAAGCTTTCTTT,CASSPNSKNTEAFF
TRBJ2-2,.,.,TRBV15,TGTGCCACCAGCAGAGTTGAGAACACCGGGGAGCTGTTTTTT,CATSRVENTGELFF
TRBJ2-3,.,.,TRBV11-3,TGTGCCAGCAGCTTAGAAGAGGCAGGGACGACAGATACGCAGTATTTT,CASSLEEAGTTDTQYF
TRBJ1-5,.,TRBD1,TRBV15,TGTGCCACCAGCAGAGATACGGACAGGGACAATCAGCCCCAGCATTTT,CATSRDTDRDNQPQHF
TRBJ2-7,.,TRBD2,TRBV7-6,TGTGCCAGCAGCCCCCTGGGACTAGGAACCGAGCAGTACTTC,CASSPLGLGTEQYF